This T cell receptor (beta chain) was found in a study of monozygotic twins with inflammatory bowel disease. CDR3 size: 14 residues. Germline assignment: CDR1 KGHSH and CDR2 LQKENI. Remarks on this clonotype: What it binds is unknown.

General observations from the study: Telling apart the different T cell subtypes was not possible.

TCRdb reprocessed the 5' RACE reads and keeps a single row for each CDR3 protein, giving no DNA. This sample's clone table lists about 380,000 distinct CDR3 sequences. The sequence was obtained from a human donor with ulcerative colitis or Crohn's disease, or a healthy co-twin of an affected twin (not recorded which). The sample taken for sequencing was blood. V usage is TRBV18 and J usage is TRBJ2-7; TCRdb lists TRBD1, though no DNA is available to test this call. This CDR3 is CASSYSQGIYEQYF.